This T cell receptor (beta chain) appears in the sequencing data of a study of blood T cell repertoires in COVID-19. At the level of the study: Material from acute and convalescent COVID-19 was sourced from the United States, Italy and Spain. Sample material is recorded as cDNA or gDNA derived from T cells, B-cell-depleted T cells, or PBMCs.

Only in-frame clones appear in the TCRdb table, and some are missing; sequencing was by immunoSEQ multiplex PCR. The sample carries 30,000 to 40,000 clones, roughly 85% recorded once. The CDR3 is 15 residues long. Trimming left V 5 bases short and J 3 bases short, with 16 bases between. The germline V gene has CDR1 SEHNR and CDR2 FQNEAQ (reference sequence). Sequencing input: peripheral blood. The clonotype was recovered from a human donor in a cohort sampled during active COVID-19. The chain employs TRBV7-9 and TRBJ1-2, with D possibly matching TRBD1 (5 bases). The CDR3: CASSPKRRDDYGYTF. The DNA of the CDR3 is TGTGCCAGCAGCCCTAAGCGGCGGGACGACTATGGCTACACCTTC.